This TCR beta chain is drawn from a study of blood T cell repertoires in COVID-19. Study-level information: Acute-phase and convalescent COVID-19 samples originated in the United States, Italy and Spain.

The assay was immunoSEQ multiplex PCR, and TCRdb's table has in-frame clones only and misses some. There are about 230,000 clones in the sample; about 80% occur only once, and about 1.7% lies in the top ten. This CDR3 has 11 residues. V lost 0 bases and J lost 6, with 6 bases in between. Germline V gene sequence: CDR1 DFQATT, CDR2 SNEGSKA (reference sequence). Donors of Cohort 3 who recovered were those that had two negative PCRs, clearance, or symptom resolution. The gene calls are TRBV20-1 and TRBJ2-7, with unresolved D. The clonotype was recovered from a man aged 55 to 70 who had recovered from COVID-19. Sequenced sample: PBMCs or T cells enriched from blood (not recorded which). CDR3 in DNA: TGCAGTGCTAGAGACTCCGGCGAGCAGTACTTC. Protein: CSARDSGEQYF.